This TCR beta chain was sequenced for a study of T cells in localized non-small cell lung cancer. Remarks on this clone: Antigen specificity is unknown.

Study results and limitations: Analysis by sequencing included only one tumor region, so heterogeneity remains possible. Higher blood T cell density tracked longer overall survival. Maximal T cell clonality occurred in uninvolved adjacent lung, with tumor ranking below it. Adjacent lung tissue had a median roughly 52 of the top 100 clones found in the tumor.

The assay was immunoSEQ multiplex PCR, and TCRdb's table has in-frame clones only and misses some. The sample holds thousands of clones, almost 30% seen once. CDR1 and CDR2 from the germline V gene are MDHEN and SYDVKM. Trimming cost V 4 bases and J 9 bases, with 24 bases left between them. The CDR3 covers 16 residues. The clonotype was recovered from a woman aged 40 to 75 with stage III lung adenocarcinoma. This chain connects TRBV28 to TRBJ2-5, with D perhaps assigned TRBD1 or TRBD2 (5 bases each). This specimen was lung tumor tissue, taken before any cancer treatment. The CDR3 bases are TGTGCCAGCAGTTCCTCCCTCGGGACGGCTCCTGTTCCCCAGTACTTC. Translation gives CASSSSLGTAPVPQYF. Combining the CDR3 with reference TRBV28 and TRBJ2-5 gives the whole variable domain DVKVTQSSRYLVKRTGEKVFLECVQDMDHENMFWYRQDPGLGLRLIYFSYDVKMKEKGDIPEGYSVSREKKERFSLILESASTNQTSMYLCASSSSLGTAPVPQYFGPGTRLLVL.